What follows describes a single TCR beta chain. The antigen is unknown. Generated by immunoSEQ multiplex PCR, the TCRdb table keeps only in-frame clones and is missing some. The repertoire holds roughly 37,000 clones, over 80% seen once, with nearly 2% in the top ten. Per the germline V gene, CDR1 is MDHEN and CDR2 is SYDVKM. The CDR3 runs 16 residues. The ends were cut back, 5 bases at V and 2 bases at J, with 16 bases in the middle. This sample is part of a study of T cell clonotyping in hematopoietic cell transplantation. Study findings and constraints: Few recipient clonotypes overlapped donors; over 95% were de novo at given depth. After transplant, recipient diversity fell while pathologically expanded clonotypes grew through day 180. Graft donor and pretransplant recipient Inverse Simpson Index values predicted broader posttransplant TCR diversity. Without cell sorting, CD4 versus CD8 contributions remain unresolved.

Material: peripheral blood mononuclear cells. The chain recombines TRBV28 with TRBJ1-3; no definite D call. The receptor comes from a woman in her thirties or forties in good health. Some clones in this sample may be carry-over from other donors' samples. Here the CDR3 DNA reads TGTGCCAGCAGTCTAAACCGGAGGGCCACTGGAAACACCATATATTTT. This encodes CASSLNRRATGNTIYF.